One sample yielded the 23 T cell receptor beta chains listed below, sequenced in a study of T cells in localized non-small cell lung cancer. Libraries were prepared by immunoSEQ multiplex PCR; TCRdb keeps only in-frame clonotypes and omits some of them. The sample lists 800 to 900 clones, roughly 20% occurring once. Sequencing was performed on normal lung tissue next to the tumor, taken before any cancer treatment. Receptors originate from an older female donor with stage II squamous cell lung carcinoma.

This clone qualifies as large. The chain is built from TRBV11-3 and TRBJ2-7; D is ambiguous. Trimming shortened V by 7 bases and J by 0 bases, and 13 bases separated the two germline ends. CDR3 length: 14 amino acids. CDR1 is SGHNT, CDR2 YENEEA, per germline. The CDR3 sequence is CASTPGVSSYEQYF. The CDR3 DNA reads as TGTGCCAGCACCCCTGGGGTCAGCTCCTACGAGCAGTACTTC.

The V call is TRBV5-1, the J call TRBJ2-5; 10 nucleotides line up with TRBD1. Germline lookup yields CDR1 SGHRS and CDR2 YFSETQ. CDR3 size: 15 residues. V gave up 2 bases and J gave up 3 bases; unmatched junction bases: 4. The CDR3 DNA reads TGCGCCAGCAGCTTTATGACAGGGGGCGAAGAGACCCAGTACTTC. Translated, it gives CASSFMTGGEETQYF.

The chain couples TRBV5-1 to TRBJ2-5; D may correspond to TRBD1 or TRBD2 (7 bases each). Trimming took 0 bases from V and 5 from J, leaving 20 bases between them. CDR3 length: 17 amino acids. CDR1 and CDR2 (germline): SGHRS, YFSETQ. In nucleotides, the CDR3 is TGCGCCAGCAGCTTGGCCGTTCAGGGGGAAGCGGGGGAGACCCAGTACTTC. It translates to CASSLAVQGEAGETQYF.

A few counts support this clone. V and J are TRBV23-1 and TRBJ1-1, with a possible D match to TRBD1 (5 bases). TRBV23-1 is treated as an ORF (open reading frame) with a function not yet certain. V gave up 7 bases and J gave up 0 bases, with 9 bases separating them. The CDR3 spans 13 residues. Here the CDR3 reads CASTGLMNTEAFF. CDR3 coding DNA: TGCGCCAGCACGGGACTCATGAACACTGAAGCTTTCTTT.

V usage is TRBV7-7 and J usage is TRBJ1-4, with 9 positions matching TRBD1. V trimming: 2 bases; J trimming: 7 bases; junction bases outside the gene matches: 5. The CDR3 runs to 15 residues. Germline V gene data show CDR1 as SSHAT and CDR2 as FNYEAQ (reference sequence). CDR3 nucleotides: TGTGCCAGCAGCTTAAACAGGGGGCCAAGTGAAAAACTGTTTTTT. Amino acid sequence: CASSLNRGPSEKLFF.

The V gene is TRBV5-1, the J gene TRBJ1-3; tentative D call: TRBD1 (6 bases). Per the germline V gene, CDR1 is SGHRS and CDR2 is YFSETQ. This CDR3 has 15 amino acids. V lost 4 bases to trimming and J lost 0 bases, with 11 bases between them. CDR3 amino acids: CASSSQGNSGNTIYF. As DNA, the CDR3 is TGCGCCAGCAGCAGTCAGGGGAACTCTGGAAACACCATATATTTT.

This clone turned up a few times. Here the CDR3 reads CASSQVPVGEQYF. The DNA of the CDR3 is TGTGCCAGCAGCCAAGTCCCAGTGGGAGAGCAGTACTTC. This chain connects TRBV14 to TRBJ2-7; D unresolved. The CDR3 spans 13 residues. The germline CDR1 and CDR2 sequences are SGHDN and FVKESK. V dropped 1 base and J dropped 7 bases, with 11 bases sitting between them.

The chain links TRBV29-1 to TRBJ2-1; TRBD1 might be the D (7 bases). The germline CDR1 and CDR2 sequences are SQVTM and ANQGSEA. The CDR3 extends over 15 amino acids. Trimming shortened V by 7 bases and J by 7 bases, and 23 bases separated the two germline ends. The CDR3 loop reads CSATVVAGGRNEQFF. The CDR3 bases are TGCAGCGCTACGGTCGTTGCAGGGGGGCGGAATGAGCAGTTCTTC.

The genes are TRBV19 and TRBJ1-5, with 10 bases identical to TRBD1. The V segment lost 5 bases and the J segment 1 base; nucleotides outside the gene matches: 5. The CDR3 loop spans 16 amino acids. Per the germline V gene, CDR1 is LNHDA and CDR2 is SQIVND (reference sequence). The DNA of the CDR3 is TGTGCCAGTAGTTTACGGGGACAGGGGAGCAATCAGCCCCAGCATTTT. This translates into CASSLRGQGSNQPQHF.

This clone is deemed large (0.1 to 1%). The rearrangement joins TRBV11-3 to TRBJ2-5; D is perhaps TRBD1 (6 bases). Per germline, CDR1 SGHNT and CDR2 YENEEA. Trimming stripped 3 bases from V and 2 bases from J, with 13 bases between. The CDR3 is 15 amino acids. CDR3: CASSFFRGAQETQYF. The CDR3 nucleotides read TGTGCCAGCAGCTTTTTCAGGGGCGCTCAAGAGACCCAGTACTTC.

The J gene is TRBJ1-1, the V gene TRBV5-1; 7 bases line up with TRBD1. Trimming took 3 bases from V and 0 from J; bases not matched to a gene: 5. The CDR3 totals 15 residues. Per the germline V gene, CDR1 is SGHRS and CDR2 is YFSETQ. DNA of the CDR3: TGCGCCAGCAGCTCCCGACAGGGCATGAACACTGAAGCTTTCTTT. The encoded protein is CASSSRQGMNTEAFF.

This clone is medium-sized in the sample. The chain carries TRBV11-3 and TRBJ2-7; 13 bases map to TRBD2. V lost 4 bases, J lost 5 bases, and 5 bases stayed unmatched. Germline lookup yields CDR1 SGHNT and CDR2 YENEEA. The CDR3 has 15 residues. DNA of the CDR3: TGTGCCAGCAGCTCAGGACTAGCGGGAGTGAACGAGCAGTACTTC. Protein sequence: CASSSGLAGVNEQYF.

This clone rates as large. The V and J genes are TRBV5-1 and TRBJ1-1; D is possibly TRBD1 (5 bases). CDR3 size: 14 residues. Germline CDR1 SGHRS, CDR2 YFSETQ. V lost 2 bases and J 1 base, leaving 9 bases between the germline ends. CDR3 coding DNA: TGCGCCAGCAGCTTATGGGACGCGAACACTGAAGCTTTCTTT. The encoded protein is CASSLWDANTEAFF.

In its sample, this clone was seen a few times. The chain's CDR3 is CASKGDRGRRDTEAFF. Here the CDR3 DNA reads TGTGCCAGCAAGGGGGACAGGGGAAGGAGAGACACTGAAGCTTTCTTT. The rearrangement uses TRBV14 and TRBJ1-1, with 10 positions matching TRBD1. The CDR3 has 16 residues. In germline, CDR1 is SGHDN, CDR2 FVKESK. Trimming removed 7 bases from V and 3 bases from J; junction bases left unmatched: 11.

The chain uses TRBV6-8 and TRBJ2-5, with a tentative D call TRBD2 (7 bases). With 6 bases removed from V and 4 bases from J, the gap between germline ends came to 21 bases. This CDR3 comprises 16 residues. Germline CDR1 is MNHGY and CDR2 is SAAAGT. The CDR3 spells CASRTTRAGEGETQYF. The CDR3 nucleotides are TGTGCCAGCAGAACAACCAGGGCAGGGGAGGGAGAGACCCAGTACTTC.

By share of the sample, this clone is large. The chain has TRBV11-3 and TRBJ2-7; no reliable D call. V was pared by 5 bases and J by 2 bases, with 16 bases between. The CDR3 covers 15 residues. CDR1 and CDR2 from the germline V gene are SGHNT and YENEEA. The CDR3 DNA reads TGTGCCAGCAGCCTCGGACGTTCGTCAGCCTACGAGCAGTACGTC. Translated, it gives CASSLGRSSAYEQYV.

The J gene is TRBJ2-7, the V gene TRBV11-3, with 8 bases aligning to TRBD1. Germline V gene sequence: CDR1 SGHNT, CDR2 YENEEA. The CDR3 extends over 15 amino acids. V shed 5 bases and J 5 bases; nucleotides not matched to a gene: 11. The CDR3 reads CASSRDRGPMDEQYF. CDR3 coding DNA: TGTGCCAGCAGCAGAGACAGGGGCCCCATGGACGAGCAGTACTTC.

The chain joins TRBV14 to TRBJ2-1, with D perhaps TRBD2 (5 bases). Germline lookup yields CDR1 SGHDN and CDR2 FVKESK. V was cut by 3 bases and J by 0 bases, with 12 bases left in between. This CDR3 contains 16 residues. The CDR3 sequence is CASSHQRGSSYNEQFF. In nucleotides, the CDR3 is TGTGCCAGCAGCCACCAACGGGGAAGCTCCTACAATGAGCAGTTCTTC.

This clone was seen a few times. This chain connects TRBV28 to TRBJ2-7; 9 bases are a match to TRBD1. CDR1 and CDR2 (germline): MDHEN, SYDVKM. With 10 bases clipped from V and 3 bases from J, the junction kept 7 bases outside the gene matches. The CDR3 loop spans 13 amino acids. CDR3 sequence reads: CATGTGKVYEQYF. The CDR3, as DNA: TGTGCCACCGGGACAGGGAAGGTCTACGAGCAGTACTTC.

Sample share makes this clone medium-sized. Written as DNA, the CDR3 is TGTGCCAGCAGCTTTCAGGGTCGCGCCTATGGCTACACCTTC. Translation: CASSFQGRAYGYTF. The chain couples TRBV11-3 to TRBJ1-2; tentatively, D is TRBD1 (5 bases). Germline values: CDR1 SGHNT, CDR2 YENEEA. The CDR3 is 14 residues long. V was pared by 3 bases and J by 4 bases, with 12 bases between. Full variable domain (missing parts from reference TRBV11-3 and TRBJ1-2): EAGVVQSPRYKIIEKKQPVAFWCNPISGHNTLYWYLQNLGQGPELLIRYENEEAVDDSQLPKDRFSAERLKGVDSTLKIQPAELGDSAVYLCASSFQGRAYGYTFGSGTRLTVV.

The V gene is TRBV30, the J gene TRBJ2-3; perhaps TRBD2 as D (5 bases). CDR3 length equals 12 residues. Germline values: CDR1 GTSNPN, CDR2 SVGIG (reference sequence). Trimming shortened V by 3 bases and J by 7 bases, and 11 bases separated the two germline ends. The CDR3 coding sequence is TGTGCCTGGAGCTGGGAGTCGAATACGCAGTATTTT. It yields the protein CAWSWESNTQYF.

This clone showed up just a few times. Here the CDR3 DNA reads TGTGCCAGCAGTTACTCGGCGGGAGTTTCTGATGAGCAGTTCTTC. Translated: CASSYSAGVSDEQFF. The chain carries TRBV6-8 and TRBJ2-1; TRBD2 matches 7 bases. Germline V gene sequence: CDR1 MNHGY, CDR2 SAAAGT. Trimming cost V 0 bases and J 8 bases; bases outside gene matches: 7. The CDR3 consists of 15 residues.

By its share, this clone is medium-sized. The V and J genes are TRBV11-3 and TRBJ2-3; TRBD2 is a possible D gene (6 bases). V lost 5 bases and J lost 0, with 12 bases in between. The CDR3 has 15 amino acids. Germline-derived CDR1 and CDR2 are SGHNT and YENEEA. The CDR3 spells CASSPGSWSTDTQYF. The CDR3 DNA follows: TGTGCCAGCAGCCCCGGGAGTTGGAGCACAGATACGCAGTATTTT.